The clone carrying this TCR beta chain was detected many times. The antigen is not known. These data come from a study of T cells in Graves' hyperthyroidism and ophthalmopathy. General observations from the study: It was a median around seven months before onset that the model predicted ophthalmopathy. Blood also carried most thyroid clonotypes expanded above 0.001.

RNA transcripts were the template for amplifying TCR beta CDR3 regions. In the first-round RT-PCR of the TCR CDR3, the HTBI primer set was used. One entry per CDR3 protein results from TCRdb running MiXCR on the multiplex PCR reads. The table shows under 400,000 distinct CDR3 sequences, with around a quarter occurring only once. The J segment lost 5 bases and the V segment lost 4 bases, leaving 1 base of the junction unmatched. The CDR3 totals 13 residues. The study defined stable Graves' hyperthyroidism as no ophthalmopathy progression within 18 months. The chain uses TRBV12-3 or TRBV12-4 and TRBJ2-3; TRBD2 aligns across 9 bases. The origin of this receptor is a man aged 45-65 years with Graves' hyperthyroidism. Specimen: blood. CDR3 loop: CASSSLAGDTQYF. The CDR3 DNA is TGTGCCAGCAGTTCACTAGCGGGAGATACGCAGTATTTT.